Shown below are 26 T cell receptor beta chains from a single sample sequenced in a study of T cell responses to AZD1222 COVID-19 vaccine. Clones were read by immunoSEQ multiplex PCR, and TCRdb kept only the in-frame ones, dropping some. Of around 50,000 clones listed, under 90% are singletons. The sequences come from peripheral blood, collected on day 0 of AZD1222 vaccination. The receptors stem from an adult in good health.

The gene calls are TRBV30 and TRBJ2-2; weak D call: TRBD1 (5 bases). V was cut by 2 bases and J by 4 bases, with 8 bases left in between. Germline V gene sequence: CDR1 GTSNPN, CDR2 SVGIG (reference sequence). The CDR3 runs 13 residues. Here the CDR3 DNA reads TGTGCCTGGAGTCTGGACATCACCGGGGAGCTGTTTTTT. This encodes CAWSLDITGELFF.

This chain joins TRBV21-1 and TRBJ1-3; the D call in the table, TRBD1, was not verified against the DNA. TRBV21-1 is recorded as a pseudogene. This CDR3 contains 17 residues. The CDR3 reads CASSILSPWGLRDTIYF. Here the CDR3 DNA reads TGTGCCAGCAGCATCCTTTCCCCCTGGGGTCTCAGGGACACCATATATTTT.

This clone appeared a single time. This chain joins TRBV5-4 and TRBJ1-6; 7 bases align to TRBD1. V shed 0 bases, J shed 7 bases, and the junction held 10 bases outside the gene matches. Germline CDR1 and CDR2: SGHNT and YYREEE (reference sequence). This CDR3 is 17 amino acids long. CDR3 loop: CASSLAIGQVGNSPLHF. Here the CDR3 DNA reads TGTGCCAGCAGCTTGGCAATCGGACAGGTGGGAAATTCACCCCTCCACTTT.

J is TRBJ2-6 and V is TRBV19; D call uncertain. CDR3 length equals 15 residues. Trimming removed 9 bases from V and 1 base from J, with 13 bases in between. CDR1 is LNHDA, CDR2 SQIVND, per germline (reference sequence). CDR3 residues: CASLDGPSGANVLTF. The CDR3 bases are TGTGCCAGCCTCGACGGACCTTCTGGGGCCAACGTCCTGACTTTC.

The CDR3 spells CASSSGPGPYNEQFF. CDR3 DNA: TGTGCCAGCAGCTCCGGCCCGGGACCCTACAATGAGCAGTTCTTC. V gene TRBV7-3 combines with J gene TRBJ2-1; D tentatively fits TRBD1 or TRBD2 (5 bases each). V lost 4 bases to trimming and J lost 2 bases, with 12 bases between them. Germline values: CDR1 SGHTA, CDR2 FQGTGA. This CDR3 is 15 amino acids long. The entire variable domain, with the rest obtained from reference TRBV7-3 and TRBJ2-1, is as follows: GAGVSQTPSNKVTEKGKYVELRCDPISGHTALYWYRQSLGQGPEFLIYFQGTGAADDSGLPNDRFFAVRPEGSVSTLKIQRTERGDSAVYLCASSSGPGPYNEQFFGPGTRLTVL.

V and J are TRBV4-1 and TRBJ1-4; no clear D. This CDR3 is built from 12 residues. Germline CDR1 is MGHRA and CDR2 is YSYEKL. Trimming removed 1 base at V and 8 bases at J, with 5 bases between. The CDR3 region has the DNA TGCGCCAGCAGCCAAGGAGGGGAAAAACTGTTTTTT. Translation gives CASSQGGEKLFF.

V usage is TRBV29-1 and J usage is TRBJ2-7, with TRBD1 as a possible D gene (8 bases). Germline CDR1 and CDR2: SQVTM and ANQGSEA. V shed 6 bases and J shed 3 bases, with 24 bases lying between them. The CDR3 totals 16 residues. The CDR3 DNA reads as TGCAGCGTCGGGGGGTCAAGGGACAGGTCTTTCTACGAGCAGTACTTC. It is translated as CSVGGSRDRSFYEQYF.

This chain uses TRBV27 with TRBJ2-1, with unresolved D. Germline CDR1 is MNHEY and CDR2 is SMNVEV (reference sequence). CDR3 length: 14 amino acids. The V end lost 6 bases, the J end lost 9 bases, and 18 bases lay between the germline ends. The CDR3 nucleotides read TGTGCCAGCAGACTAAAACCAGACGGCACTGAGCAGTTCTTC. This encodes CASRLKPDGTEQFF.

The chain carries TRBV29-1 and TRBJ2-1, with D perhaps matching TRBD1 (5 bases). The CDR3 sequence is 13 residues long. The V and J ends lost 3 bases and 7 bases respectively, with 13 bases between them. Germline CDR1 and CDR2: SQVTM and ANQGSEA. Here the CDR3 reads CSVEGPLGNEQFF. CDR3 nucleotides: TGCAGCGTTGAGGGGCCCCTGGGGAATGAGCAGTTCTTC.

The CDR3 DNA follows: TGCAGCGTTGAAATGGCTTCTTCCTACAATGAGCAGTTCTTC. Amino acids: CSVEMASSYNEQFF. V is TRBV29-1 and J is TRBJ2-1; no definite D call. The CDR3 spans 14 residues. V was cut by 2 bases and J by 1 base, with 9 bases left in between. Germline V gene data show CDR1 as SQVTM and CDR2 as ANQGSEA.

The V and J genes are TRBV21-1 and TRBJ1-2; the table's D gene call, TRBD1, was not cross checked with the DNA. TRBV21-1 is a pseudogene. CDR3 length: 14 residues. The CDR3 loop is CASTPGQLNYGYTF. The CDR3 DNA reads TGTGCCAGCACTCCGGGACAGCTAAACTATGGCTACACCTTC.

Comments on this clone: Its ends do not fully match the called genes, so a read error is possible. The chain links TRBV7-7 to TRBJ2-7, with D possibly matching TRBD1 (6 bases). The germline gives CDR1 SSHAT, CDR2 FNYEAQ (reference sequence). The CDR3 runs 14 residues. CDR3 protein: CASSLHQGSYEQYF. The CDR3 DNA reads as TGTGCTAGCAGCTTACACCAGGGGTCCTACGAGCAGTACTTC.

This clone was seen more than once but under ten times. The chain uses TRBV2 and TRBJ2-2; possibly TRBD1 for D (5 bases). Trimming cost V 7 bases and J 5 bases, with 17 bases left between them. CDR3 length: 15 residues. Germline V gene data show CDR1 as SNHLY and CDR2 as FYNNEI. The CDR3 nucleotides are TGTGCCAGCACTGGAAGGCAGGGCGGTACCGGGGAGCTGTTTTTT. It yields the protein CASTGRQGGTGELFF.

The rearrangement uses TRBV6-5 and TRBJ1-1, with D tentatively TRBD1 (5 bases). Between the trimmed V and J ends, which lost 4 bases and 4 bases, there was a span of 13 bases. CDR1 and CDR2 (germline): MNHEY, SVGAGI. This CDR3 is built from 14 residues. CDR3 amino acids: CASSSQGKGTEAFF. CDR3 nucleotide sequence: TGTGCCAGCAGTTCTCAGGGTAAGGGCACTGAAGCTTTCTTT.

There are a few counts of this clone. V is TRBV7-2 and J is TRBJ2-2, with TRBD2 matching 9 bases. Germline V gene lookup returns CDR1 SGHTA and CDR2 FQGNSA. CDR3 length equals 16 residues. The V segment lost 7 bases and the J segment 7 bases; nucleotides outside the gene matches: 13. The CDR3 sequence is CASTPGGGRGGGELFF. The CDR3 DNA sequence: TGTGCCAGCACCCCGGGCGGCGGGAGGGGTGGCGGGGAGCTGTTTTTT.

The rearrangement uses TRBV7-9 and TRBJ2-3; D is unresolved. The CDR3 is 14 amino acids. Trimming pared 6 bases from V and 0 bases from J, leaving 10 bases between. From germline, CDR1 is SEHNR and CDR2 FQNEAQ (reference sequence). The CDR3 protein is CASSSSTSTDTQYF. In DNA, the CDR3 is TGTGCCAGCAGTTCCTCGACTAGCACAGATACGCAGTATTTT.

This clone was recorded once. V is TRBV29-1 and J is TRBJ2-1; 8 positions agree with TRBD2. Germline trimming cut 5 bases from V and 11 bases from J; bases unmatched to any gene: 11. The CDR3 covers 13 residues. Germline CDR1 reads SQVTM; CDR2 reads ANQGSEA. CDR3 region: CSVPSASGRKQFF. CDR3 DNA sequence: TGCAGCGTTCCCTCCGCTAGCGGGCGCAAGCAGTTCTTC.

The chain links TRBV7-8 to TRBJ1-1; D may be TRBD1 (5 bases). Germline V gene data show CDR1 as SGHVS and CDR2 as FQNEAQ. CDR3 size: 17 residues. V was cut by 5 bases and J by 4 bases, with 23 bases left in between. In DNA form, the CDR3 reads TGTGCCAGCAGCATACGGGACGGGGGGTTGGCTCGCACTGAAGCTTTCTTT. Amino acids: CASSIRDGGLARTEAFF.

The DNA of the CDR3 is TGTGCCAGCAGCCCTGGTAGGGGACAGGGGCTTGATGAAGCTTTCTTT. Translation: CASSPGRGQGLDEAFF. This chain links TRBV7-9 with TRBJ1-1, with TRBD1 identical over 10 bases. The ends lost 5 bases at V and 7 bases at J; junction bases unmatched: 13. Per germline, CDR1 SEHNR and CDR2 FQNEAQ (reference sequence). The CDR3 has 16 amino acids.

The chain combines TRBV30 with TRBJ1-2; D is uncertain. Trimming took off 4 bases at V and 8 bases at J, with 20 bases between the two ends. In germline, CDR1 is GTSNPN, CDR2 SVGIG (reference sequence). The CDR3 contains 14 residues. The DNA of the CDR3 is TGTGCCTGGACACGCTCCGAGGGCGAAAGAGGCTACACCTTC. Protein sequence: CAWTRSEGERGYTF.

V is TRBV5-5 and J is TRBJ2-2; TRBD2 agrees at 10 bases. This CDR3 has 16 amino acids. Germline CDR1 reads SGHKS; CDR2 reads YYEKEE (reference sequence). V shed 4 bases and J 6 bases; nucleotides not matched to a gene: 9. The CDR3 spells CASSPASGRGSGELFF. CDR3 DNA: TGTGCCAGCAGCCCCGCTAGCGGGAGAGGGTCCGGGGAGCTGTTTTTT.

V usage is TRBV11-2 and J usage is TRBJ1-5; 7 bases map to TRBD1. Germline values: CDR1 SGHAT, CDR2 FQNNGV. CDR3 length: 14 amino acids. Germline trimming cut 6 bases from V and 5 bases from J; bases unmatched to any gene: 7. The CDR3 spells CASSSQGRDQPQHF. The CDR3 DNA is TGTGCCAGCAGTTCACAGGGGCGAGATCAGCCCCAGCATTTT. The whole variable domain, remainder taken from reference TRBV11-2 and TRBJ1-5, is EAGVAQSPRYKIIEKRQSVAFWCNPISGHATLYWYQQILGQGPKLLIQFQNNGVVDDSQLPKDRFSAERLKGVDSTLKIQPAKLEDSAVYLCASSSQGRDQPQHFGDGTRLSIL.

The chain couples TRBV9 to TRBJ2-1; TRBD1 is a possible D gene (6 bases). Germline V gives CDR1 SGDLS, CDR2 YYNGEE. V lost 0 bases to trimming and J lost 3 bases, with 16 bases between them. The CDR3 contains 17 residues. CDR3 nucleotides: TGTGCCAGCAGCGTAGAGTATCGGGACATTCACTACAATGAGCAGTTCTTC. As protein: CASSVEYRDIHYNEQFF.

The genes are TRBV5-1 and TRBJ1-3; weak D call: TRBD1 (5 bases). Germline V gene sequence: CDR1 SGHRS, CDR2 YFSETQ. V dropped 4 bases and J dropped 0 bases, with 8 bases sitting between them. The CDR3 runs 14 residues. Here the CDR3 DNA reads TGCGCCAGCAGCCAAGACAGCTCTGGAAACACCATATATTTT. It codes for CASSQDSSGNTIYF.

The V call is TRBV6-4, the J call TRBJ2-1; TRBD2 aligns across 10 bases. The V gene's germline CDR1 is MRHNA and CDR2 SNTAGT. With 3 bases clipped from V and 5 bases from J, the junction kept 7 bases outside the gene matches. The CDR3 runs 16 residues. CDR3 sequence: CASSEDSGRPNNEQFF. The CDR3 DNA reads TGTGCCAGCAGTGAAGATAGCGGGAGGCCCAACAATGAGCAGTTCTTC.

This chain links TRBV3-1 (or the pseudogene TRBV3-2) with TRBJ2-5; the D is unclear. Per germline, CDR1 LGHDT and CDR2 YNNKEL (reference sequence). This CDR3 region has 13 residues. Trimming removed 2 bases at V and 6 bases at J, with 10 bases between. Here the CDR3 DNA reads TGTGCCAGCAGCCAATACTCGCGACAGACCCAGTACTTC. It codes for CASSQYSRQTQYF.